What follows describes a single T cell receptor (beta chain). No antigen is known for it. The data are from a study of regulatory dendritic cells for organ transplantation. Findings and limits, study-wide: Alloreactive memory CD8+ T cell pools varied considerably between individuals.

TCRdb's copy holds only in-frame clones and misses some; the assay was immunoSEQ multiplex PCR. The table lists 28,000 or so clones, roughly 80% of them singletons. The CDR3 is 18 residues long. V shed 5 bases and J shed 0 bases, with 22 bases lying between them. In germline, CDR1 is SGHTA, CDR2 FQGNSA. The sample consisted of naive CD4+ T cells from blood. The sample's subset: CD45RA+ naive T cells. The source of this sequence is a human donor in good health. The V call is TRBV7-2, the J call TRBJ1-2; D might be TRBD1 (5 bases). The CDR3 DNA reads TGTGCCAGCAGCCCTTATCTAGGGGTTAGTAAAGCTAACTATGGCTACACCTTC. Translated: CASSPYLGVSKANYGYTF.